This T cell receptor beta chain is from a study of blood T cell repertoires in COVID-19. Sequencing used immunoSEQ multiplex PCR; TCRdb keeps in-frame clones, though not all of them. The data show around 120,000 clones, over 70% seen once. Looked up from germline, CDR1 is SGHDN and CDR2 is FVKESK. The CDR3 runs to 14 residues. The V and J ends lost 5 bases and 8 bases respectively, with 18 bases between them. This sequence was found in a man in his 70s with acute or convalescent COVID-19. J is TRBJ1-2 and V is TRBV14; TRBD1 is a possible D gene (6 bases). The sequencing sample was made of peripheral blood. CDR3 sequence: CASSNTQGWSGYTF. Written as DNA, the CDR3 is TGTGCCAGCAGCAACACACAGGGTTGGTCAGGCTACACCTTC. Full variable domain (missing parts from reference TRBV14 and TRBJ1-2): EAGVTQFPSHSVIEKGQTVTLRCDPISGHDNLYWYRRVMGKEIKFLLHFVKESKQDESGMPNNRFLAERTGGTYSTLKVQPAELEDSGVYFCASSNTQGWSGYTFGSGTRLTVV.